This T cell receptor (beta chain) came from a study of cytomegalovirus exposure and HLA in healthy donors. CDR1 and CDR2 from the germline V gene are ENHRY and SYGVKD. V shed 3 bases and J shed 2 bases, with 14 bases lying between them. The CDR3 is 15 amino acids. The PCR had 60 Vbeta and 13 Jbeta primers. The method was immunoSEQ multiplex PCR; TCRdb's version includes in-frame clones alone and lacks a portion of them. The sample features around 120,000 clones, with around 4% in its top ten. The V and J genes are TRBV10-3 and TRBJ2-7, with a weak D call TRBD2 (6 bases). The specimen was PBMCs. This clonotype originated in a man aged 18-30 years in good health and CMV-seronegative. For the CDR3, the DNA is TGTGCCATCAGTGAATTGAAGCGGGTTCCCTACGAGCAGTACTTC. It is translated as CAISELKRVPYEQYF.